This is a list of T cell receptor beta chains from one sample in a study of T cells in Graves' hyperthyroidism and ophthalmopathy. MiXCR, applied by TCRdb to the multiplex PCR reads, yields one record per CDR3 protein. The sample has about 400,000 distinct CDR3 sequences; more than 13% are singletons. Sequences were obtained from blood. These TCRs come from a woman aged 25 to 39 with Graves' hyperthyroidism. Both conserved end residues are part of each CDR3. D genes are given only for firm matches. The size entry is marked missing in some rows and otherwise reads once, few, many or a size class.

d_call: -; v_call: TRBV10-1; clone_size: many; j_call: TRBJ2-5; cdr3_aa: CASSERQQETQYF; cdr3_nt: TGCGCCAGCAGTGAACGACAGCAAGAGACCCAGTACTTC
d_call: -; v_call: TRBV5-5; clone_size: many; j_call: TRBJ1-6; cdr3_aa: CASSLTSTNRGFGNSPLHF; cdr3_nt: TGTGCCAGCAGCTTGACTTCTACTAATAGGGGGTTTGGGAATTCACCCCTCCACTTT
d_call: -; v_call: TRBV6-1; clone_size: -; j_call: TRBJ1-3; cdr3_aa: CASSYGGLGNTIYF; cdr3_nt: TGTGCCAGCAGTTATGGAGGGTTGGGAAACACCATATATTTT
d_call: TRBD1; v_call: TRBV6-2/TRBV6-3; clone_size: many; j_call: TRBJ2-3; cdr3_aa: CASSYPPDRGRTDTQYF; cdr3_nt: TGTGCCAGCAGTTATCCGCCTGACAGGGGGCGAACAGATACGCAGTATTTT
d_call: -; v_call: TRBV6-2/TRBV6-3; clone_size: -; j_call: TRBJ2-7; cdr3_aa: CASSYQLAIYEQYF; cdr3_nt: TGTGCCAGCAGTTATCAACTAGCTATCTACGAGCAGTACTTC
d_call: TRBD1; v_call: TRBV4-1; clone_size: -; j_call: TRBJ1-1; cdr3_aa: CASSVSAGGALNTEAFF; cdr3_nt: TGCGCCAGCAGCGTGTCGGCAGGGGGGGCGCTGAACACTGAAGCTTTCTTT
d_call: TRBD1; v_call: TRBV16; clone_size: -; j_call: TRBJ1-1; cdr3_aa: CASSQGRGRVTEAFF; cdr3_nt: TGTGCCAGCAGCCAAGGCAGGGGGCGGGTTACTGAAGCTTTCTTT
d_call: -; v_call: TRBV11-1; clone_size: many; j_call: TRBJ1-2; cdr3_aa: CASSSGDAINYGYTF; cdr3_nt: TGTGCCAGCAGCTCGGGCGATGCCATTAACTATGGCTACACCTTC
d_call: -; v_call: TRBV3-1; clone_size: few; j_call: TRBJ2-7; cdr3_aa: CASSQEPEQYF; cdr3_nt: TGTGCCAGCAGCCAAGAGCCCGAGCAGTACTTC
d_call: TRBD1; v_call: TRBV16; clone_size: few; j_call: TRBJ1-5; cdr3_aa: CASSRDRADNQPQHF; cdr3_nt: TGTGCCAGCAGCCGAGACAGGGCGGACAATCAGCCCCAGCATTTT
d_call: TRBD1; v_call: TRBV29-1; clone_size: -; j_call: TRBJ2-1; cdr3_aa: CSQGGTGSYNEQFF; cdr3_nt: TGCAGCCAGGGTGGGACAGGAAGCTACAATGAGCAGTTCTTC
d_call: TRBD1; v_call: TRBV12-3/TRBV12-4; clone_size: many; j_call: TRBJ1-1; cdr3_aa: CATRQGEENTEAFF; cdr3_nt: TGTGCCACCCGCCAGGGGGAGGAGAACACTGAAGCTTTCTTT
d_call: -; v_call: TRBV3-1; clone_size: many; j_call: TRBJ2-1; cdr3_aa: CASSQDRRTHNEQFF; cdr3_nt: TGTGCCAGCAGCCAAGATCGTAGGACTCACAATGAGCAGTTCTTC
d_call: TRBD2; v_call: TRBV28; clone_size: many; j_call: TRBJ2-1; cdr3_aa: CASISSRGRRANEQFF; cdr3_nt: TGTGCCAGCATTTCCTCCCGCGGGAGAAGGGCCAATGAGCAGTTCTTC
d_call: -; v_call: TRBV29-1; clone_size: -; j_call: TRBJ1-1; cdr3_aa: CSVEPRMNTEAFF; cdr3_nt: TGCAGCGTTGAACCCCGAATGAACACTGAAGCTTTCTTT
d_call: TRBD2; v_call: TRBV24-1; clone_size: many; j_call: TRBJ2-1; cdr3_aa: CATSDSAASGRGYNEQFF; cdr3_nt: TGTGCCACCAGTGATTCCGCGGCTAGCGGGAGGGGATACAATGAGCAGTTCTTC
d_call: -; v_call: TRBV20-1; clone_size: -; j_call: TRBJ2-1; cdr3_aa: CSARRSLRNEQFF; cdr3_nt: TGCAGTGCCCGACGGTCGCTACGGAATGAGCAGTTCTTC
d_call: TRBD2; v_call: TRBV20-1; clone_size: -; j_call: TRBJ2-5; cdr3_aa: CSARGLAGRGSETQYF; cdr3_nt: TGCAGTGCTAGAGGGTTAGCGGGTAGAGGGTCGGAGACCCAGTACTTC
d_call: -; v_call: TRBV6-1; clone_size: few; j_call: TRBJ1-1; cdr3_aa: CASSALRRLNTEAFF; cdr3_nt: TGTGCCAGCAGTGCTCTCAGACGCCTGAACACTGAAGCTTTCTTT
d_call: TRBD1; v_call: TRBV27; clone_size: few; j_call: TRBJ1-1; cdr3_aa: CASRYTGGDTEAFF; cdr3_nt: TGTGCCAGCAGGTATACAGGGGGCGACACTGAAGCTTTCTTT
d_call: -; v_call: TRBV30; clone_size: many; j_call: TRBJ1-1; cdr3_aa: CAWSVRRGHDTEAFF; cdr3_nt: TGTGCCTGGAGTGTACGCAGAGGGCACGACACTGAAGCTTTCTTT
d_call: -; v_call: TRBV7-9; clone_size: many; j_call: TRBJ2-7; cdr3_aa: CASSSGTAYYEQYF; cdr3_nt: TGTGCCAGCAGCTCCGGAACGGCTTACTACGAGCAGTACTTC
d_call: -; v_call: TRBV30; clone_size: -; j_call: TRBJ2-7; cdr3_aa: CAWSVVPGGEQYF; cdr3_nt: TGTGCCTGGAGTGTAGTTCCAGGCGGCGAGCAGTACTTC
d_call: TRBD2; v_call: TRBV5-1; clone_size: many; j_call: TRBJ2-7; cdr3_aa: CASSLAGTREYEQYF; cdr3_nt: TGCGCCAGCAGCTTGGCCGGGACTAGGGAGTACGAGCAGTACTTC